This is a list of T cell receptor beta chains from one sample in a study of blood T cells in healthy people across ages. Using its own MiXCR run on the 5' RACE reads, TCRdb lists one record per CDR3 protein. Of about 290,000 distinct CDR3 sequences listed, 25% to 30% are singletons. The sample was blood. The receptor source for this set is a woman aged 70 to 79 in good health. CDR3s include the opening cysteine and the closing phenylalanine or tryptophan. The D gene is left open where the match is weak. Clone sizes are given selectively: once, few, many, or a class where the clone is expanded.

abundance: NA
j_gene: TRBJ2-1
v_gene: TRBV7-2
len: 16
d_gene: TRBD2
CDR3aa: CASSSQGERGATEQFF
CDR3nt: TGTGCCAGCAGCTCCCAGGGCGAGCGGGGGGCTACGGAGCAGTTCTTC

abundance: few
j_gene: TRBJ2-1
v_gene: TRBV7-2
len: 15
d_gene: TRBD2
CDR3aa: CASRDRSGSKNEQFF
CDR3nt: TGTGCCAGCAGGGATAGGAGCGGGAGCAAGAATGAGCAGTTCTTC

abundance: many
j_gene: TRBJ2-5
v_gene: TRBV6-2/TRBV6-3
len: 13
d_gene: NA
CDR3aa: CASSYLPRETQYF
CDR3nt: TGTGCCAGCAGTTACCTGCCCAGGGAGACCCAGTACTTC

abundance: NA
j_gene: TRBJ1-5
v_gene: TRBV7-8
len: 16
d_gene: NA
CDR3aa: CASSLGFGQFNQPQHF
CDR3nt: TGTGCCAGCAGTCTGGGGTTCGGACAGTTCAATCAGCCCCAGCATTTT

abundance: many
j_gene: TRBJ2-7
v_gene: TRBV28
len: 14
d_gene: TRBD1
CDR3aa: CASRAAGTAYEQYF
CDR3nt: TGTGCCAGCCGGGCCGCTGGGACAGCCTACGAGCAGTACTTC

abundance: NA
j_gene: TRBJ2-4
v_gene: TRBV2
len: 16
d_gene: TRBD2
CDR3aa: CASSEAGTRPRNIQYF
CDR3nt: TGTGCCAGCAGTGAAGCGGGGACTAGACCGAGAAACATTCAGTACTTC

abundance: NA
j_gene: TRBJ2-2
v_gene: TRBV7-9
len: 13
d_gene: NA
CDR3aa: CASSSPPSVELFF
CDR3nt: TGTGCCAGCAGTTCCCCCCCGAGTGTGGAGCTGTTTTTT

abundance: NA
j_gene: TRBJ1-1
v_gene: TRBV28
len: 15
d_gene: NA
CDR3aa: CASSLGQGRGSEAFF
CDR3nt: TGTGCCAGCAGTTTAGGGCAGGGGAGGGGATCTGAAGCTTTCTTT

abundance: few
j_gene: TRBJ2-7
v_gene: TRBV5-6
len: 15
d_gene: NA
CDR3aa: CASSRQGLSSYEQYF
CDR3nt: TGTGCCAGCAGCCGACAGGGACTAAGCTCCTACGAGCAGTACTTC

abundance: few
j_gene: TRBJ2-5
v_gene: TRBV20-1
len: 12
d_gene: NA
CDR3aa: CSASTHQETQYF
CDR3nt: TGCAGTGCTAGTACCCATCAAGAGACCCAGTACTTC

abundance: NA
j_gene: TRBJ1-1
v_gene: TRBV5-1
len: 15
d_gene: TRBD1
CDR3aa: CASSTTGGANTEAFF
CDR3nt: TGCGCCAGCAGCACCACAGGGGGCGCGAACACTGAAGCTTTCTTT

abundance: NA
j_gene: TRBJ2-7
v_gene: TRBV5-1
len: 15
d_gene: TRBD1
CDR3aa: CASSRSGTGTWEQYF
CDR3nt: TGCGCCAGCAGCCGATCCGGGACAGGGACCTGGGAGCAGTACTTC

abundance: few
j_gene: TRBJ2-7
v_gene: TRBV12-3/TRBV12-4
len: 14
d_gene: TRBD1
CDR3aa: CATRQGEGHYEQYF
CDR3nt: TGTGCCACCCGGCAGGGGGAAGGACACTACGAGCAGTACTTC

abundance: few
j_gene: TRBJ1-1
v_gene: TRBV5-6
len: 16
d_gene: NA
CDR3aa: CASSFNYRVGDTEAFF
CDR3nt: TGTGCCAGCAGCTTCAATTACAGGGTGGGGGACACTGAAGCTTTCTTT

abundance: NA
j_gene: TRBJ1-6
v_gene: TRBV20-1
len: 14
d_gene: TRBD1
CDR3aa: CSARRDREISPLHF
CDR3nt: TGCAGTGCCCGACGGGACAGGGAGATATCACCCCTCCACTTT

abundance: many
j_gene: TRBJ2-5
v_gene: TRBV18
len: 16
d_gene: NA
CDR3aa: CASSPSLQSQLGEQYF
CDR3nt: TGTGCCAGCTCACCAAGCCTGCAGAGCCAATTGGGGGAGCAGTACTTC

abundance: NA
j_gene: TRBJ2-5
v_gene: TRBV7-2
len: 16
d_gene: TRBD1
CDR3aa: CASSLSQGARGETQYF
CDR3nt: TGTGCCAGCAGCTTAAGTCAGGGGGCGCGGGGTGAGACCCAGTACTTC

abundance: NA
j_gene: TRBJ1-2
v_gene: TRBV6-1
len: 14
d_gene: NA
CDR3aa: CASKFSQGSDGYTF
CDR3nt: TGTGCCAGCAAGTTTTCACAGGGTTCCGATGGCTACACCTTC

abundance: many
j_gene: TRBJ2-5
v_gene: TRBV7-2
len: 16
d_gene: TRBD2
CDR3aa: CASSPFSGIADETQYF
CDR3nt: TGTGCCAGCAGCCCATTTAGCGGGATAGCGGATGAGACCCAGTACTTC

abundance: NA
j_gene: TRBJ2-5
v_gene: TRBV20-1
len: 15
d_gene: NA
CDR3aa: CSARVGVGVRETQYF
CDR3nt: TGCAGTGCTAGAGTAGGGGTAGGGGTTAGGGAGACCCAGTACTTC

abundance: NA
j_gene: TRBJ2-5
v_gene: TRBV7-2
len: 14
d_gene: NA
CDR3aa: CASGHRGNSETQYF
CDR3nt: TGTGCCAGCGGCCACCGCGGGAACTCAGAGACCCAGTACTTC

abundance: many
j_gene: TRBJ2-7
v_gene: TRBV7-8
len: 14
d_gene: TRBD1
CDR3aa: CASSAGQGVYEQYF
CDR3nt: TGTGCCAGCAGCGCGGGACAGGGGGTATACGAGCAGTACTTC

abundance: NA
j_gene: TRBJ1-2
v_gene: TRBV7-9
len: 16
d_gene: TRBD1
CDR3aa: CASSLRGTGGSNGYTF
CDR3nt: TGTGCCAGCAGCTTACGGGGGACAGGGGGCAGTAATGGCTACACCTTC

abundance: NA
j_gene: TRBJ2-7
v_gene: TRBV18
len: 16
d_gene: NA
CDR3aa: CASSPPALAGQGEQYF
CDR3nt: TGTGCCAGCTCACCACCGGCCTTAGCGGGACAGGGTGAGCAGTACTTC

abundance: NA
j_gene: TRBJ1-1
v_gene: TRBV9
len: 12
d_gene: NA
CDR3aa: CASSGGDTEAFF
CDR3nt: TGTGCCAGCAGCGGAGGGGACACTGAAGCTTTCTTT

abundance: NA
j_gene: TRBJ2-1
v_gene: TRBV5-5
len: 15
d_gene: NA
CDR3aa: CASSLDGTSTNEQFF
CDR3nt: TGTGCCAGCAGCCTCGACGGGACATCAACGAATGAGCAGTTCTTC

abundance: NA
j_gene: TRBJ1-4
v_gene: TRBV5-1
len: 16
d_gene: NA
CDR3aa: CASSRTSGMLNEKLFF
CDR3nt: TGCGCCAGCAGCAGAACTTCGGGGATGCTTAATGAAAAACTGTTTTTT

abundance: few
j_gene: TRBJ1-4
v_gene: TRBV20-1
len: 14
d_gene: TRBD1
CDR3aa: CSAKRGTGAEKLFF
CDR3nt: TGCAGTGCTAAGCGGGGGACAGGGGCCGAAAAACTGTTTTTT

abundance: NA
j_gene: TRBJ2-7
v_gene: TRBV29-1
len: 13
d_gene: NA
CDR3aa: CSVENENSYEQYF
CDR3nt: TGCAGCGTTGAGAACGAAAACTCCTACGAGCAGTACTTC

abundance: NA
j_gene: TRBJ2-1
v_gene: TRBV11-2
len: 15
d_gene: TRBD2
CDR3aa: CASSLGSGSIYEQFF
CDR3nt: TGTGCCAGCAGCTTAGGTAGCGGGAGTATTTATGAGCAGTTCTTC

abundance: NA
j_gene: TRBJ2-5
v_gene: TRBV20-1
len: 18
d_gene: TRBD2
CDR3aa: CSARGRLGLAGVTETQYF
CDR3nt: TGCAGTGCTAGAGGGCGCCTGGGACTAGCGGGAGTTACGGAGACCCAGTACTTC

abundance: many
j_gene: TRBJ1-1
v_gene: TRBV6-6
len: 18
d_gene: NA
CDR3aa: CASSYSISTGIGNTEAFF
CDR3nt: TGTGCCAGCAGTTACTCGATCTCTACGGGGATTGGGAACACTGAAGCTTTCTTT

abundance: NA
j_gene: TRBJ2-5
v_gene: TRBV20-1
len: 13
d_gene: NA
CDR3aa: CSAGGGQTYERYF
CDR3nt: TGCAGTGCGGGGGGGGGACAGACCTACGAGCGGTACTTC

abundance: few
j_gene: TRBJ1-5
v_gene: TRBV7-2
len: 15
d_gene: TRBD1
CDR3aa: CASRPGTVSNQPQHF
CDR3nt: TGTGCCAGCAGGCCGGGGACAGTTAGCAATCAGCCCCAGCATTTT

abundance: NA
j_gene: TRBJ2-5
v_gene: TRBV7-2
len: 15
d_gene: NA
CDR3aa: CASSSLTRGQETQYF
CDR3nt: TGTGCCAGCAGCTCACTCACAAGGGGTCAAGAGACCCAGTACTTC

abundance: few
j_gene: TRBJ2-7
v_gene: TRBV20-1
len: 13
d_gene: NA
CDR3aa: CSAATQGRREQYF
CDR3nt: TGCAGTGCTGCTACACAGGGCCGCCGGGAGCAGTACTTC

abundance: NA
j_gene: TRBJ2-1
v_gene: TRBV7-6
len: 13
d_gene: TRBD2
CDR3aa: CASTSGLADEQFF
CDR3nt: TGTGCCAGCACCTCGGGACTAGCGGATGAGCAGTTCTTC

abundance: NA
j_gene: TRBJ2-7
v_gene: TRBV6-5
len: 15
d_gene: NA
CDR3aa: CASSQERGGGYEQYF
CDR3nt: TGTGCCAGCAGCCAGGAGAGGGGAGGGGGATACGAGCAGTACTTC

abundance: NA
j_gene: TRBJ2-5
v_gene: TRBV7-3
len: 15
d_gene: NA
CDR3aa: CASSAHRERKETQYF
CDR3nt: TGTGCCAGCAGCGCCCACAGGGAGAGGAAAGAGACCCAGTACTTC

abundance: many
j_gene: TRBJ2-1
v_gene: TRBV12-3/TRBV12-4
len: 15
d_gene: TRBD2
CDR3aa: CASSMTSGMAGEQFF
CDR3nt: TGTGCCAGCAGTATGACTAGCGGGATGGCTGGTGAGCAGTTCTTC

abundance: NA
j_gene: TRBJ2-5
v_gene: TRBV18
len: 15
d_gene: TRBD2
CDR3aa: CASSPQAGGTETQYF
CDR3nt: TGTGCCAGCTCACCGCAAGCGGGAGGAACAGAGACCCAGTACTTC

abundance: many
j_gene: TRBJ2-4
v_gene: TRBV20-1
len: 15
d_gene: NA
CDR3aa: CSAVRSGLAKNIQYF
CDR3nt: TGCAGTGCTGTTAGGTCCGGTCTAGCCAAAAACATTCAGTACTTC

abundance: NA
j_gene: TRBJ1-2
v_gene: TRBV5-1
len: 14
d_gene: NA
CDR3aa: CASSGTQADYGYTF
CDR3nt: TGCGCCAGCAGCGGGACACAGGCGGACTATGGCTACACCTTC

abundance: NA
j_gene: TRBJ1-3
v_gene: TRBV29-1
len: 15
d_gene: NA
CDR3aa: CSVETGGLSGNTIYF
CDR3nt: TGCAGCGTTGAAACGGGGGGATTGTCTGGAAACACCATATATTTT

abundance: few
j_gene: TRBJ2-7
v_gene: TRBV7-9
len: 13
d_gene: NA
CDR3aa: CASSPDKSYERYF
CDR3nt: TGTGCCAGCAGCCCGGACAAGTCCTACGAGCGGTACTTC

abundance: once
j_gene: TRBJ1-5
v_gene: TRBV20-1
len: 13
d_gene: NA
CDR3aa: CSARDSVNQPQHF
CDR3nt: TGCAGTGCTAGAGATTCCGTAAATCAGCCCCAGCATTTT

abundance: NA
j_gene: TRBJ1-1
v_gene: TRBV7-3
len: 13
d_gene: NA
CDR3aa: CASSQEVNTEAFF
CDR3nt: TGTGCCAGCAGTCAGGAGGTAAACACTGAAGCTTTCTTT